These 22 T cell receptor beta chains came from one sample sequenced in a study of cytomegalovirus exposure and HLA in healthy donors. Vbeta (60) and Jbeta (13) primers were used in the PCR. Generated by immunoSEQ multiplex PCR, the TCRdb table keeps only in-frame clones and is missing some. The sample has around 150,000 clones, 70% to 80% seen once. Sequencing was performed on PBMCs. The receptors stem from a human donor in good health.

This sequence joins TRBV18 and TRBJ2-3, with TRBD1 matching over 9 bases. CDR1 is KGHSH, CDR2 LQKENI, per germline. The CDR3 runs to 16 residues. Trimming took 1 base from V and 4 from J; bases not matched to a gene: 6. The CDR3 coding sequence is TGTGCCAGCTCACCACTAACAGGGGGCGCAGCAGATACGCAGTATTTT. This encodes CASSPLTGGAADTQYF.

The chain combines TRBV19 with TRBJ2-1; tentatively, D is TRBD2 (5 bases). The CDR3 extends over 16 amino acids. V was shortened by 3 bases and J by 0 bases, with 12 bases between the two germline ends. The germline V gene has CDR1 LNHDA and CDR2 SQIVND (reference sequence). CDR3 DNA sequence: TGTGCCAGTAGTATCAGCCACGGAGGCTCCTACAATGAGCAGTTCTTC. Translated, it gives CASSISHGGSYNEQFF.

V usage is TRBV4-3 and J usage is TRBJ2-7; TRBD2 matches at 11 bases. Trimming cost V 3 bases and J 6 bases; bases outside gene matches: 10. Germline V gene lookup returns CDR1 LGHNA and CDR2 YSLEER. CDR3 length equals 16 residues. CDR3 residues: CASSHLAGGGVGEQYF. The CDR3 DNA follows: TGCGCCAGCAGCCACCTAGCGGGAGGAGGGGTCGGCGAGCAGTACTTC.

J is TRBJ1-2 and V is TRBV4-1, with a weak D call TRBD1 (5 bases). With 2 bases removed from V and 4 bases from J, the gap between germline ends came to 17 bases. The CDR3 consists of 16 residues. The V gene's germline CDR1 is MGHRA and CDR2 YSYEKL. CDR3 protein: CASSQPDSMVAYGYTF. CDR3 DNA sequence: TGCGCCAGCAGCCAACCTGACAGTATGGTTGCCTATGGCTACACCTTC.

The chain joins TRBV6-1 to TRBJ2-3, with 8 nucleotides matching TRBD1. There are 13 residues in the CDR3. Germline values: CDR1 MNHNS, CDR2 SASEGT. V lost 10 bases, J lost 3 bases, and 6 bases stayed unmatched. The CDR3, as DNA: TGTGCCACCGACAGGGGCCCGACAGATACGCAGTATTTT. Amino acid sequence: CATDRGPTDTQYF.

The chain employs TRBV5-4 and TRBJ1-5; possible D gene TRBD1, 5 bases. Trimming took 5 bases from V and 6 from J, leaving 15 bases between them. CDR1 and CDR2 (germline): SGHNT, YYREEE (reference sequence). This CDR3 comprises 14 residues. The CDR3 is CASSLAGEGQPQHF. The CDR3 coding sequence is TGTGCCAGCAGTCTGGCGGGGGAGGGTCAGCCCCAGCATTTT.

CDR3 loop: CAWTGWGEQYF. The CDR3 DNA is TGTGCCTGGACAGGGTGGGGCGAGCAGTACTTC. The chain uses TRBV30 and TRBJ2-5, with D perhaps TRBD1 (5 bases). The J call may not be correct, given that the DNA end is closer to TRBJ2-7. The CDR3 is 11 residues long. Per the germline V gene, CDR1 is GTSNPN and CDR2 is SVGIG (reference sequence).

The V gene is TRBV4-2, the J gene TRBJ2-2; 8 positions agree with TRBD2. CDR1 is LGHNA, CDR2 YNFKEQ, per germline. V lost 3 bases to trimming and J lost 7 bases; unmatched junction nucleotides: 13. CDR3 size: 17 residues. CDR3 amino acids: CASSHPGLGLPDGELFF. For the CDR3, the DNA is TGTGCCAGCAGCCACCCGGGACTAGGGTTACCCGACGGGGAGCTGTTTTTT.

This clone occurred once. V usage is TRBV30 and J usage is TRBJ1-6; tentative D call: TRBD1 (5 bases). The germline V gene encodes CDR1 GTSNPN and CDR2 SVGIG (reference sequence). The CDR3 is 16 amino acids. The germline V and J ends were trimmed by 0 bases and 1 base, with 10 bases remaining between them. CDR3 region: CAWSVQGWSYNSPLHF. CDR3 DNA: TGTGCCTGGAGTGTTCAGGGATGGTCCTATAATTCACCCCTCCACTTT.

V and J are TRBV30 and TRBJ1-4; D may be TRBD1 (5 bases). Germline assignment: CDR1 GTSNPN and CDR2 SVGIG (reference sequence). The CDR3 contains 13 residues. V lost 6 bases and J lost 3, with 11 bases in between. The DNA of the CDR3 is TGTGCCTGTTCAGGGTCAGCTAATGAAAAACTGTTTTTT. This sequence encodes CACSGSANEKLFF.

The rearrangement joins TRBV7-2 to TRBJ2-3; the D gene is possibly TRBD2 (6 bases). V shed 6 bases and J shed 6 bases, with 22 bases lying between them. Germline lookup yields CDR1 SGHTA and CDR2 FQGNSA. This CDR3 contains 16 residues. In nucleotides, the CDR3 is TGTGCCAGCAGGAACCGGGCCGAAAGCGGGCCGGATACGCAGTATTTT. Translating it yields CASRNRAESGPDTQYF.

This chain links TRBV6-1 with TRBJ1-1, with TRBD1 as a possible D gene (5 bases). The germline gives CDR1 MNHNS, CDR2 SASEGT. The CDR3 runs to 14 residues. V dropped 10 bases and J dropped 7 bases, with 22 bases sitting between them. CDR3 protein: CAIQPGDHLLEAFF. The DNA for the CDR3 is TGTGCCATCCAACCGGGGGATCATTTACTTGAAGCTTTCTTT.

The chain links TRBV5-5 to TRBJ2-5; maybe TRBD1 (5 bases). Deletions cut 4 bases from V and 3 bases from J, with 13 bases between. The CDR3 loop spans 14 amino acids. Per germline, CDR1 SGHKS and CDR2 YYEKEE (reference sequence). The CDR3 region is CASSQAGPKETQYF. CDR3 sequence (DNA): TGTGCCAGCAGCCAGGCAGGGCCTAAAGAGACCCAGTACTTC. The full variable domain, with the rest looked up from reference TRBV5-5 and TRBJ2-5, is DAGVTQSPTHLIKTRGQQVTLRCSPISGHKSVSWYQQVLGQGPQFIFQYYEKEERGRGNFPDRFSARQFPNYSSELNVNALLLGDSALYLCASSQAGPKETQYFGPGTRLLVL.

This clone was recorded a few times. The gene calls are TRBV28 and TRBJ1-1; maybe TRBD1 (5 bases). CDR3 length: 15 amino acids. The V end was cut by 5 bases, the J end by 1 base, with 14 bases between. CDR1 is MDHEN, CDR2 SYDVKM, per germline. This chain's CDR3 is CASSPRQLGNTEAFF. In DNA, the CDR3 is TGTGCCAGCAGTCCTCGACAGCTAGGGAACACTGAAGCTTTCTTT.

The genes are TRBV7-9 and TRBJ2-1; D is unclear. CDR1 SEHNR and CDR2 FQNEAQ come from the germline V gene (reference sequence). The CDR3 has 13 residues. V was pared by 3 bases and J by 8 bases, with 11 bases between. This CDR3 reads CASSLVLGDEQFF. Written as DNA, the CDR3 is TGTGCCAGCAGCTTGGTGTTGGGCGATGAGCAGTTCTTC.

The chain has TRBV19 and TRBJ2-3; 7 positions agree with TRBD2. The CDR3 extends over 14 amino acids. The germline V gene encodes CDR1 LNHDA and CDR2 SQIVND (reference sequence). The ends lost 3 bases at V and 7 bases at J; junction bases unmatched: 7. CDR3 residues: CASSILAGTNTQYF. Written as DNA, the CDR3 is TGTGCCAGTAGTATCTTGGCGGGGACTAATACGCAGTATTTT.

The rearrangement joins TRBV7-3 to TRBJ2-1; 9 nucleotides align to TRBD1. This CDR3 comprises 15 residues. CDR1 and CDR2 from the germline V gene are SGHTA and FQGTGA. V lost 2 bases to trimming and J lost 6 bases; unmatched junction nucleotides: 5. CDR3 residues: CASSLGTGSVNEQFF. In nucleotides, the CDR3 is TGTGCCAGCAGCTTAGGGACAGGGAGTGTCAATGAGCAGTTCTTC.

This clone was observed a handful of times. The chain combines TRBV19 with TRBJ1-3, with D hard to call. Germline CDR1 is LNHDA and CDR2 is SQIVND (reference sequence). Trimming removed 3 bases at V and 1 base at J, with 4 bases between. The CDR3 has 13 residues. CDR3 loop: CASSIESGNTIYF. CDR3 DNA: TGTGCCAGTAGTATTGAGTCTGGAAACACCATATATTTT.

The chain uses TRBV2 and TRBJ1-5; 9 positions match TRBD1. The CDR3 covers 14 residues. The V gene end was trimmed by 5 bases and the J gene end by 9 bases; junction bases not matched to a gene: 8. The V gene's germline CDR1 is SNHLY and CDR2 FYNNEI. CDR3 DNA: TGTGCCAGCAGTCCCGGGACAGGGTTTGGGCCCCAGCATTTT. Translated, it gives CASSPGTGFGPQHF.

This clone was counted only a few times. The chain uses TRBV27 and TRBJ2-1; 7 bases line up with TRBD2. CDR1 is MNHEY and CDR2 is SMNVEV in the germline V gene (reference sequence). Germline trimming cut 0 bases from V and 7 bases from J; bases unmatched to any gene: 18. The CDR3 covers 19 residues. The CDR3 loop reads CASSLSASIGEGPENEQFF. CDR3 nucleotide sequence: TGTGCCAGCAGTTTATCTGCATCGATAGGGGAGGGCCCGGAGAATGAGCAGTTCTTC.

V gene TRBV6-5 combines with J gene TRBJ2-7; D may be TRBD1 (6 bases). Germline V gene lookup returns CDR1 MNHEY and CDR2 SVGAGI. V gave up 6 bases and J gave up 4 bases, with 10 bases separating them. This CDR3 is 12 amino acids long. The DNA for the CDR3 is TGTGCCAGCAGAGGACAGAGATACGAGCAGTACTTC. This sequence encodes CASRGQRYEQYF.

The CDR3 DNA reads as TGTGCCAGCAGCTTTCGCGGTGAAAAACTGTTTTTT. The encoded protein is CASSFRGEKLFF. The gene calls are TRBV13 and TRBJ1-4; D is unclear. Germline V gene data show CDR1 as PRHDT and CDR2 as FYEKMQ (reference sequence). The length of the CDR3 is 12 residues. With 3 bases removed from V and 7 bases from J, the gap between germline ends came to 6 bases.